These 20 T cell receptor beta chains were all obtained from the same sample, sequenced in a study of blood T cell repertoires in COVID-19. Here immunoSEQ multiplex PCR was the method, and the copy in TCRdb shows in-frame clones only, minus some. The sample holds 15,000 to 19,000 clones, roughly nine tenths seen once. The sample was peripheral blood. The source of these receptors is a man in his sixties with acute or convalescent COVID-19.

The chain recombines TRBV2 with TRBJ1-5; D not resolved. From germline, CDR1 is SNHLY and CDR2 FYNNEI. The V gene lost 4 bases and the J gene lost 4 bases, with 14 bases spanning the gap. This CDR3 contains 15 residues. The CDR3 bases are TGTGCCAGCAGTGGAGGACTTTATGGGAATCAGCCCCAGCATTTT. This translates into CASSGGLYGNQPQHF.

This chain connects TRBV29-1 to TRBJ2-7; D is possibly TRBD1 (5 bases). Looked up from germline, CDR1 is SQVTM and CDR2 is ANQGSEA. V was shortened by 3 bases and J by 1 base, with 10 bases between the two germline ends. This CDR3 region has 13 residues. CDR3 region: CSVESDTSYEQYF. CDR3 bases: TGCAGCGTTGAGTCGGACACTTCCTACGAGCAGTACTTC.

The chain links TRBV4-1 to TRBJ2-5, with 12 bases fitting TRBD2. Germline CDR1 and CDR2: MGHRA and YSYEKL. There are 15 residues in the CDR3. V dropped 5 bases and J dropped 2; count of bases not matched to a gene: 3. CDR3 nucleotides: TGCGCCAGCAGCACCCTAGCGGGGGGGCAAGAGACCCAGTACTTC. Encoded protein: CASSTLAGGQETQYF.

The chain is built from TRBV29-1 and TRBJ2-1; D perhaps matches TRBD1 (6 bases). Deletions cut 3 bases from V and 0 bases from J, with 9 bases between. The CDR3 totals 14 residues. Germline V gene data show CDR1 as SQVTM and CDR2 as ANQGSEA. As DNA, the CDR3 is TGCAGCGTTGACAGGGGTAACTCCTACAATGAGCAGTTCTTC. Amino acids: CSVDRGNSYNEQFF.

The CDR3 bases are TGTGCCAGCAGCGTAGAGGCGGGGGGCCCCACCGGGGAGCTGTTTTTT. Its protein product is CASSVEAGGPTGELFF. This rearrangement joins TRBV9 to TRBJ2-2; TRBD2 agrees at 8 bases. CDR3 length: 16 amino acids. V dropped 0 bases and J dropped 4; count of bases not matched to a gene: 5. Germline V gene sequence: CDR1 SGDLS, CDR2 YYNGEE.

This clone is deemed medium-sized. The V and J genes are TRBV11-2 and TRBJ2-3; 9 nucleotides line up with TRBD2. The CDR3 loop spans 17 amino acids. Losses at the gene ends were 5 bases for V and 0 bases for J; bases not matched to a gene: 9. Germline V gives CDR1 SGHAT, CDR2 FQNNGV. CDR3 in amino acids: CASSLGFTSGSTDTQYF. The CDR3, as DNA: TGTGCCAGCAGCCTAGGGTTCACTAGCGGGAGCACAGATACGCAGTATTTT. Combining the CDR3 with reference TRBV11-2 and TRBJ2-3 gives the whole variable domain EAGVAQSPRYKIIEKRQSVAFWCNPISGHATLYWYQQILGQGPKLLIQFQNNGVVDDSQLPKDRFSAERLKGVDSTLKIQPAKLEDSAVYLCASSLGFTSGSTDTQYFGPGTRLTVL.

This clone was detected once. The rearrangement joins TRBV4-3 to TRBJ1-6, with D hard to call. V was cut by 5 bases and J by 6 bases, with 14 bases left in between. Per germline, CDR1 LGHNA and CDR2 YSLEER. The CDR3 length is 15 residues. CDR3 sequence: CASSVDMTSNSPLHF. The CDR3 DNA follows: TGCGCCAGCAGCGTTGACATGACTAGTAATTCACCCCTCCACTTT.

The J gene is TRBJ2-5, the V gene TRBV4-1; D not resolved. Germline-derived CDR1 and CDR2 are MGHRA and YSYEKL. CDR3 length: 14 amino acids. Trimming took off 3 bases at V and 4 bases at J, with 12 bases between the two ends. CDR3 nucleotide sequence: TGCGCCAGCAGCCAGTTCGACTTAGGAGAGACCCAGTACTTC. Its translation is CASSQFDLGETQYF.

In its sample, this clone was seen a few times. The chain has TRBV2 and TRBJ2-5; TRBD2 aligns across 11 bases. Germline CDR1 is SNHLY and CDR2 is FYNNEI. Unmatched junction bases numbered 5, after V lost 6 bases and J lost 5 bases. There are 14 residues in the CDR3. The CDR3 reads CASRGGLAGETQYF. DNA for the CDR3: TGTGCCAGCAGAGGAGGACTAGCGGGTGAGACCCAGTACTTC.

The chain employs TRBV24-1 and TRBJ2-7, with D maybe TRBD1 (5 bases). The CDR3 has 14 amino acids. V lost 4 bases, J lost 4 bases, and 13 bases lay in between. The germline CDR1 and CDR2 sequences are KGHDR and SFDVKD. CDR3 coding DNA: TGTGCCACCAGTGACCCCGGAAGGGGTTACGAGCAGTACTTC. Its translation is CATSDPGRGYEQYF.

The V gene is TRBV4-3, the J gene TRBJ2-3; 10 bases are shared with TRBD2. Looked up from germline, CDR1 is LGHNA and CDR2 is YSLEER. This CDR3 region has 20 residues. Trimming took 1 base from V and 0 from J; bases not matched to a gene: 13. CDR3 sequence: CASSQVKGTTSGYSTDTQYF. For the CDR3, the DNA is TGCGCCAGCAGCCAAGTAAAAGGCACGACTAGCGGGTACAGCACAGATACGCAGTATTTT.

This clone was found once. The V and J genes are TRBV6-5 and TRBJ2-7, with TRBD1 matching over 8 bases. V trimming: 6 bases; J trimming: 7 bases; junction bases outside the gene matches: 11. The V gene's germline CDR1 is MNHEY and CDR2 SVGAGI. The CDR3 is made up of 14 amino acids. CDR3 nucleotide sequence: TGTGCCAGCAGACCCAGGGGACAGGCGGAGGAGCAGTACTTC. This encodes CASRPRGQAEEQYF.

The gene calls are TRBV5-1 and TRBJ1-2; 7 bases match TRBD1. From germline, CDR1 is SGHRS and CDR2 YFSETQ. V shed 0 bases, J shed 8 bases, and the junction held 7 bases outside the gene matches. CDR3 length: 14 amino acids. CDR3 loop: CASSLVDRHEGYTF. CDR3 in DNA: TGCGCCAGCAGCTTGGTGGACAGGCACGAGGGCTACACCTTC.

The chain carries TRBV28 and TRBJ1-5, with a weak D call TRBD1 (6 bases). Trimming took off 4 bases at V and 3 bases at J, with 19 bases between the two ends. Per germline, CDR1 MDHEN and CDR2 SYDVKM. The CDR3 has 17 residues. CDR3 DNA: TGTGCCAGCAGTTCGCTACCGTCGGACAGCTTCAATCAGCCCCAGCATTTT. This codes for CASSSLPSDSFNQPQHF.

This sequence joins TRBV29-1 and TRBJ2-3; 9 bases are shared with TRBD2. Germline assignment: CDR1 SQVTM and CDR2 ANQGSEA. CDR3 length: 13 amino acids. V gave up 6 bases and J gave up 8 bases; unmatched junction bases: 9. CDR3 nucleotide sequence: TGCAGCGTCCAGACTAGCGGTCGTGGTACGCAGTATTTT. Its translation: CSVQTSGRGTQYF.

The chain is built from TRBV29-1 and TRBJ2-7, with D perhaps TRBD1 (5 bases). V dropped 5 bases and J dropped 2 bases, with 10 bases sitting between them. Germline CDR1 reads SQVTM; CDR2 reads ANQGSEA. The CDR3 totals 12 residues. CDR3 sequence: CSVRQGPYEQYF. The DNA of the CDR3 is TGCAGCGTTAGGCAGGGCCCCTACGAGCAGTACTTC.

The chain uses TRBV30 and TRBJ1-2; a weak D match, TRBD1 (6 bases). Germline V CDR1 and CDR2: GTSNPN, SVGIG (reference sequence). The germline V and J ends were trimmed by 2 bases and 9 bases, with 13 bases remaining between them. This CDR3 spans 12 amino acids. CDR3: CAWSYSTGRYTF. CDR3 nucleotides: TGTGCCTGGAGTTATAGCACAGGGCGCTACACCTTC.

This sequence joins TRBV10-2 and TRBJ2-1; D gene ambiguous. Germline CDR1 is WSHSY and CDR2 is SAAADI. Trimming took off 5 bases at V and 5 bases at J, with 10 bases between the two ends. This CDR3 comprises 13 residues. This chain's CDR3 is CASSSDFDNEQFF. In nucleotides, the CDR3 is TGCGCCAGCAGTTCTGACTTCGACAATGAGCAGTTCTTC.

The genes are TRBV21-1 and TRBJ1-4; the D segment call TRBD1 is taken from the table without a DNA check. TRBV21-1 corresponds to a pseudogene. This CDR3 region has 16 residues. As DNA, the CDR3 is TGTGCCAGCAGCAAAGTGAAGGGGCCAACTAATGAAAAACTGTTTTTT. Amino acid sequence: CASSKVKGPTNEKLFF.

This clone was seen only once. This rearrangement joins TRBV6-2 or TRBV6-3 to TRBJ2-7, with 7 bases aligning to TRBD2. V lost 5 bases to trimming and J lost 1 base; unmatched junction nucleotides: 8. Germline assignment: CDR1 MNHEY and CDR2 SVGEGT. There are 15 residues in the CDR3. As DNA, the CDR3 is TGTGCCAGCAGTGCCGGGACTATCCGTTCCTACGAGCAGTACTTC. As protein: CASSAGTIRSYEQYF.